This T cell receptor beta chain stems from a study of T-cell reconstitution after alpha-beta-depleted transplantation in children. The J segment lost 7 bases and the V segment lost 0 bases, leaving 4 bases of the junction unmatched. CDR1 DFQATT and CDR2 SNEGSKA come from the germline V gene (reference sequence). This CDR3 is built from 14 residues. This sample's TCRbeta library carried unique molecular identifier barcodes. Via MiXCR, TCRdb re-called the PCR reads, giving one row per CDR3 protein. Among about 250,000 distinct CDR3 sequences listed, roughly 25% were seen once. The starting material was PBMCs, mostly from graft donor cells, obtained 360 days after TCRalphabeta/CD19-depleted stem cell transplant. The chain joins TRBV20-1 to TRBJ1-4; 8 nucleotides match TRBD1. This clonotype was sampled from a female patient between 2 and 10 years old who had a stem cell transplant for congenital amegakaryocytic thrombocytopenia, so the T cells may come from the graft donor. DNA of the CDR3: TGCAGTGCTAGAGATCCAGGGGGCGGTGAAAAACTGTTTTTT. As protein: CSARDPGGGEKLFF.